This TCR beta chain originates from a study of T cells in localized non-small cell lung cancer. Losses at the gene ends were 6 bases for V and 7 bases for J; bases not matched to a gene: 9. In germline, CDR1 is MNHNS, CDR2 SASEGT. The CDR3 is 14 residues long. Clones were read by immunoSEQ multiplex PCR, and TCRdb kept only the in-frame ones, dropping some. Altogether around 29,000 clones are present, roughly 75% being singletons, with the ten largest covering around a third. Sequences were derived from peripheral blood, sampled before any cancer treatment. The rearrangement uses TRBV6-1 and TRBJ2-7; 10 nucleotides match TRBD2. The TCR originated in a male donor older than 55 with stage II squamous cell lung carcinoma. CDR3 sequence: CASRSTSGTGEQYF. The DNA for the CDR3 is TGTGCCAGCAGGAGTACTAGCGGGACGGGAGAGCAGTACTTC.